These T cell receptor beta chains were read from a single sample in a study of T cell responses to AZD1222 COVID-19 vaccine. Assay used: immunoSEQ multiplex PCR; TCRdb lists only in-frame clones, some missing. The sample records 80,000 or so clones, 87% being singletons. The source was peripheral blood, collected on day 0 of AZD1222 vaccination. All receptors derive from an adult in good health. The CDR3 runs from the conserved cysteine through the conserved F or W. Each record gives: clone size, D gene, J gene, V gene, CDR3 DNA, CDR3 protein. The D gene is left open where the match is weak. Not every row has a clone size; where given, it reads once, few, many or a size class.

NA	TRBD1	TRBJ2-6	TRBV9	TGTGCCAGCAGCGTACCCTCAGGGGGAGCCAACGTCCTGACTTTC	CASSVPSGGANVLTF
NA	NA	TRBJ2-1	TRBV3-1/TRBV3-2	TGTGCCAGCAGCCAATTGGTCGCGGGCATGTTCTTC	CASSQLVAGMFF
NA	NA	TRBJ2-7	TRBV4-1	TGCGCCAGCAGCCAAGTAGGCACGCAGGTCCTGGAGCAGTACTTC	CASSQVGTQVLEQYF
NA	NA	TRBJ1-4	TRBV18	TGTGCCAGCTCAAGAGATGAAAAACTGTTTTTT	CASSRDEKLFF
NA	NA	TRBJ1-2	TRBV2	TGTGCCAGCAGGAGTGCCGGGACCCAGACCAACTATGGCTACACCTTC	CASRSAGTQTNYGYTF
NA	NA	TRBJ1-5	TRBV20-1	TGCAGTGCTAGTAGACAGGAAGGGAATAGCAATCAGCCCCAGCATTTT	CSASRQEGNSNQPQHF
NA	NA	TRBJ1-5	TRBV6-5	TGTGCCAGCAGTCGGGGGGGCAATCAGCCCCAGCATTTT	CASSRGGNQPQHF
NA	NA	TRBJ2-7	TRBV7-9	TGTGCCAGCAGCTTAGGGCAGGCCCTGGGCTACGAGCAGTACTTC	CASSLGQALGYEQYF
NA	TRBD2	TRBJ2-7	TRBV10-3	TGTGCCATCAGTGAGGGGACGAGCGGGAGTATGAACGAGCAGTACTTC	CAISEGTSGSMNEQYF
NA	NA	TRBJ2-7	TRBV29-1	TGCAGCGTTGCAGCTCGTGTGTCCTACGAGCAGTACTTC	CSVAARVSYEQYF
NA	TRBD2	TRBJ2-7	TRBV3-1/TRBV3-2	TGTGCCAGCACCTCGGGGGGAGGCTACGAGCAGTACTTC	CASTSGGGYEQYF
NA	NA	TRBJ2-7	TRBV3-1/TRBV3-2	TGTGCCAGCAGCCGGGATGACGGGATCCGAGGCGAGCAGTACTTC	CASSRDDGIRGEQYF
NA	NA	TRBJ2-3	TRBV3-1/TRBV3-2	TGTGCCAGCAGCAAAACCCAGGGTACAGATACGCAGTATTTT	CASSKTQGTDTQYF
NA	NA	TRBJ1-2	TRBV19	TGTGCCAGTAGTAAGTCTGGCAGGGCAAGGATAAGTTATGGCTACACCTTC	CASSKSGRARISYGYTF
NA	NA	TRBJ1-6	TRBV7-3	TGTGCCAGCAGCTCGTATCAAGTTACGACCCTCCACTTT	CASSSYQVTTLHF
NA	TRBD2	TRBJ2-7	TRBV10-3	TGTGCCATCAGTGACCCGCAGGACCGGGGGGCCTACGAGCAGTACTTC	CAISDPQDRGAYEQYF
NA	NA	TRBJ1-4	TRBV12-3/TRBV12-4	TGTGCCAGCTTTTATAATTCTGAAAAACTGTTTTTT	CASFYNSEKLFF
once	NA	TRBJ2-6	TRBV5-1	TGCGCCAGCAGCTTGGCGGAGGGCTCGTTCTCTGGGGCCAACGTCCTGACTTTC	CASSLAEGSFSGANVLTF
NA	TRBD1	TRBJ1-2	TRBV30	TGTGCCTGGAGCCGGACAGGGAACTATGGCTACACCTTC	CAWSRTGNYGYTF
NA	TRBD2	TRBJ2-1	TRBV5-8	TGTGCCAGCAGCTCGGAAGTAGCGGGAGTGCGAGTAAAGGAGCAGTTCTTC	CASSSEVAGVRVKEQFF
NA	NA	TRBJ2-1	TRBV5-5	TGTGCCAGCAGCTGGGTGACAGAGGGCTCCAATGAGCAGTTCTTC	CASSWVTEGSNEQFF
NA	NA	TRBJ2-1	TRBV6-1	TGTGCCAGCAGGGAATACAGTACACTGAAATACAATGAGCAGTTCTTC	CASREYSTLKYNEQFF
NA	NA	TRBJ1-5	TRBV27	TGTGCCAGCAGGGGAGGGTCCGGCGATAGCAATCAGCCCCAGCATTTT	CASRGGSGDSNQPQHF
NA	NA	TRBJ1-1	TRBV27	TGTGCCAGCAGAACCTGGGGGGGCACTGAAGCTTTCTTT	CASRTWGGTEAFF
NA	TRBD2	TRBJ2-1	TRBV7-2	TGTGCCAGCAGCTTAGCTCTACTAGCGGCATACAATGAGCAGTTCTTC	CASSLALLAAYNEQFF
NA	TRBD2	TRBJ2-5	TRBV11-3	TGTGCCAGCAGCCGCTTGGGGGGGGACGAACAAGAGACCCAGTACTTC	CASSRLGGDEQETQYF
NA	NA	TRBJ1-1	TRBV18	TGTGCCAGCTCGGTCTGGGAAGTCGAGAACACTGAAGCTTTCTTT	CASSVWEVENTEAFF
NA	TRBD2	TRBJ2-7	TRBV6-1	TGTGCCAGCAGTGAGGGTGCGGGAGGGTCCTACGAGCAGTACTTC	CASSEGAGGSYEQYF
NA	NA	TRBJ1-3	TRBV6-1	TGTGCCAGCAGTGACCCAGGGTACACCATATATTTT	CASSDPGYTIYF
NA	NA	TRBJ1-3	TRBV10-3	TGTGCCACTAGGATCAACGAGGCCTCTGGAAACACCATATATTTT	CATRINEASGNTIYF
NA	NA	TRBJ1-1	TRBV6-5	TGTGCCAGCAGTTACTTTACTGAAGCTTTCTTT	CASSYFTEAFF
NA	NA	TRBJ1-1	TRBV14	TGTGCCAGCAGCCGGCCGGGCATGAACACTGAAGCTTTCTTT	CASSRPGMNTEAFF
NA	TRBD1	TRBJ1-4	TRBV14	TGTGCCAGCAGCCCCGACAGGGGGCGTACTAATGAAAAACTGTTTTTT	CASSPDRGRTNEKLFF
once	NA	TRBJ1-6	TRBV5-6	TGTGCCAGCAGCCCACTAGTAGGAGATTCACCCCTCCACTTT	CASSPLVGDSPLHF
NA	NA	TRBJ1-2	TRBV7-2	TGTGCCAGCAGCTCCCAGATGGGGGCGTGGGGCTACACCTTC	CASSSQMGAWGYTF
once	NA	TRBJ1-2	TRBV30	TGTGCCTGGAGTGTAGTGGATACACGAGCTAACTATGGCTACACCTTC	CAWSVVDTRANYGYTF
NA	NA	TRBJ2-1	TRBV4-3	TGCGCCAGCAGCCAAGGGGCTACTTCCTACAATGAGCAGTTCTTC	CASSQGATSYNEQFF
NA	TRBD2	TRBJ2-3	TRBV6-1	TGTGCCAGCAGTGACGGGGGGAGGGCCCCCATTATTCGCACAGATACGCAGTATTTT	CASSDGGRAPIIRTDTQYF
NA	NA	TRBJ1-1	TRBV6-5	TGTGCCAGCAGCTATATAGGGCGGGGTACTGAAGCTTTCTTT	CASSYIGRGTEAFF
NA	TRBD2	TRBJ2-3	TRBV19	TGTGCCAGTAGGCGGGAGGGAAGCACAGATACGCAGTATTTT	CASRREGSTDTQYF
once	NA	TRBJ2-3	TRBV19	TGTGCCAGTAGTGAGGACGGCCGAAGCACAGATACGCAGTATTTT	CASSEDGRSTDTQYF
NA	TRBD1	TRBJ1-2	TRBV27	TGTGCCAGCAGTTCCGGACAGGGAGGCCATGGCTACACCTTC	CASSSGQGGHGYTF
NA	NA	TRBJ1-5	TRBV6-2/TRBV6-3	TGTGCCAGCAGTTACCGCGGGGGTAGCAATCAGCCCCAGCATTTT	CASSYRGGSNQPQHF
NA	NA	TRBJ1-1	TRBV5-1	TGCGCCAGCAGCTACCCGACAGCGAACACTGAAGCTTTCTTT	CASSYPTANTEAFF
few	NA	TRBJ2-7	TRBV7-6	TGTGCCAGCAGCTTAAATATTTACGAGCAGTACTTC	CASSLNIYEQYF
once	TRBD2	TRBJ2-1	TRBV29-1	TGCAGCGTTGACGGCCTAGCGGACTACAATGAGCAGTTCTTC	CSVDGLADYNEQFF
NA	TRBD1	TRBJ1-2	TRBV5-1	TGCGCCAGCAGCCCAGGGACAGTTGGCTACACCTTC	CASSPGTVGYTF
NA	NA	TRBJ2-1	TRBV2	TGTGCCAGCACTCTATACAATGAGCAGTTCTTC	CASTLYNEQFF
NA	TRBD1	TRBJ1-3	TRBV7-2	TGTGCCAGCAGCCTGCACGACAGGGTGGGCTCTGGAAACACCATATATTTT	CASSLHDRVGSGNTIYF
NA	NA	TRBJ1-1	TRBV9	TGTGCCAGCAGCGTAGATGCAAGCGCAGAAGCTTTCTTT	CASSVDASAEAFF
NA	NA	TRBJ2-7	TRBV18	TGTGCCAGCTCCCCAACCTCGGACCGCGAGCAGTACTTC	CASSPTSDREQYF
NA	NA	TRBJ2-3	TRBV12-5	TGTGCTAGTGCCCCGTCTCGGGTTAGAGATACGCAGTATTTT	CASAPSRVRDTQYF
NA	NA	TRBJ1-4	TRBV30	TGTGCCTGGAGTGTAGCGGGTAATAATGAAAAACTGTTTTTT	CAWSVAGNNEKLFF
NA	NA	TRBJ2-3	TRBV2	TGTGCCAGCAGTGATATGGGGGAAGGTACGCAGTATTTT	CASSDMGEGTQYF
NA	NA	TRBJ1-3	TRBV19	TGTGCCACATGGGGCAATGGAAACACCATATATTTT	CATWGNGNTIYF
once	NA	TRBJ1-5	TRBV6-5	TGTGCCAGCAGTTTGGCAGGGGTCAATCAGCCCCAGCATTTT	CASSLAGVNQPQHF
NA	NA	TRBJ2-1	TRBV2	TGTGCCAGCAGTGAAGCGCTTCGGCCAGCCAATGAGCAGTTCTTC	CASSEALRPANEQFF